A selection of T cell receptor beta chains follows, all from one sample in a study of control samples from healthy donors and cancer patients. Produced via immunoSEQ multiplex PCR; TCRdb's table is partial and in-frame only. The data contain some 94,000 clones, around nine tenths of them singletons. The sequencing sample was made of PBMCs. All receptors derive from a woman between 50 and 59 years old with colorectal cancer. CDR3s include the opening cysteine and the closing phenylalanine or tryptophan. Fields, in order: CDR3 protein, CDR3 DNA, V gene, clone size, J gene, D gene. D genes are given only for firm matches. Size is omitted from some rows. Given values are once, few, many or a class for expanded clones.

CAWRRRDSRGGYTF,TGTGCCTGGAGGAGACGGGACAGCCGAGGGGGCTACACCTTC,TRBV30,NA,TRBJ1-2,TRBD1
CARYERTGKSETQYF,TGTGCCAGGTACGAACGAACAGGGAAGTCAGAGACCCAGTACTTC,TRBV7-9,NA,TRBJ2-5,NA
CAWSKQGIGPLHF,TGTGCCTGGAGCAAACAGGGGATCGGACCCCTCCACTTT,TRBV30,NA,TRBJ1-6,TRBD1
CASSEYGLENTEAFF,TGTGCCAGCAGTGAGTATGGGCTTGAGAACACTGAAGCTTTCTTT,TRBV25-1,NA,TRBJ1-1,NA
CASSLAGETQYF,TGTGCCAGCAGTTTGGCTGGAGAGACCCAGTACTTC,TRBV6-2/TRBV6-3,NA,TRBJ2-5,NA
CASRDNRLFF,TGTGCCAGTAGGGACAATAGACTGTTTTTT,TRBV19,NA,TRBJ1-4,NA
CATSDSRATARGGDEQFF,TGTGCCACCAGTGATTCCCGGGCCACGGCCCGGGGGGGGGATGAGCAGTTCTTC,TRBV24-1,NA,TRBJ2-1,TRBD2
CASTGGGSNQPQHF,TGTGCCAGCACGGGCGGAGGTAGCAATCAGCCCCAGCATTTT,TRBV6-5,NA,TRBJ1-5,NA
CASSRTGGTYGYTF,TGTGCCAGCAGTAGGACAGGGGGCACGTATGGCTACACCTTC,TRBV6-5,once,TRBJ1-2,TRBD1
CASRLAGGNTGELFF,TGCGCCAGCAGACTAGCGGGGGGAAACACCGGGGAGCTGTTTTTT,TRBV5-1,NA,TRBJ2-2,TRBD2
CASTPPGRHTEAFF,TGTGCCAGCACCCCTCCCGGAAGACACACTGAAGCTTTCTTT,TRBV2,NA,TRBJ1-1,NA
CASSDWTVIATNEKLFF,TGTGCCAGCAGTGACTGGACGGTCATTGCAACTAATGAAAAACTGTTTTTT,TRBV6-1,once,TRBJ1-4,NA
CASSHGAAGTLGGTIYF,TGTGCCAGCAGCCATGGTGCCGCGGGCACTCTTGGGGGGACCATATATTTT,TRBV5-6,NA,TRBJ1-3,NA
CASSIFGRRDTGELFF,TGTGCCAGTAGTATCTTCGGGCGAAGGGACACCGGGGAGCTGTTTTTT,TRBV19,NA,TRBJ2-2,NA
CASSGDRDHGGEKLFF,TGTGCCAGCAGTGGGGACCGGGACCACGGCGGTGAAAAACTGTTTTTT,TRBV2,NA,TRBJ1-4,NA
CATSATGLYGYTF,TGTGCCACCAGTGCGACAGGACTCTATGGCTACACCTTC,TRBV24-1,NA,TRBJ1-2,NA
CASSYSGGLNTEAFF,TGTGCCAGCAGTTACTCCGGGGGGCTTAACACTGAAGCTTTCTTT,TRBV6-5,once,TRBJ1-1,NA
CSVGHGRGSNEKLFF,TGCAGCGTTGGCCATGGTAGGGGGAGTAATGAAAAACTGTTTTTT,TRBV29-1,NA,TRBJ1-4,NA
CASSRTANYGYTF,TGTGCCAGCAGTCGGACAGCTAACTATGGCTACACCTTC,TRBV12-3/TRBV12-4,NA,TRBJ1-2,NA
CASRVASTGFNGYTF,TGTGCCAGTAGAGTCGCGTCAACAGGGTTCAATGGCTACACCTTC,TRBV19,NA,TRBJ1-2,NA
CASSQVTETNEQFF,TGCGCCAGCAGCCAAGTCACGGAGACCAATGAGCAGTTCTTC,TRBV4-3,NA,TRBJ2-1,NA
CASSYDSHTIGYTIYF,TGTGCCAGCAGTTATGACAGTCATACGATTGGATACACCATATATTTT,TRBV6-6,NA,TRBJ1-3,NA
CASSIGQGAGETQYF,TGTGCCAGTAGTATAGGACAGGGGGCTGGGGAGACCCAGTACTTC,TRBV19,NA,TRBJ2-5,TRBD1
CASSQGSYNEQFF,TGTGCCAGCAGCCAAGGTTCGTACAATGAGCAGTTCTTC,TRBV14,NA,TRBJ2-1,NA
CAWSPGMNYGYTF,TGTGCCTGGAGTCCGGGGATGAACTATGGCTACACCTTC,TRBV30,NA,TRBJ1-2,NA
CASSVTGWPQYF,TGTGCCAGCAGCGTAACAGGGTGGCCCCAGTACTTC,TRBV9,NA,TRBJ2-4,NA
CASSRASGLAGVGNEQFF,TGCGCCAGCAGCCGAGCATCAGGTCTAGCGGGGGTGGGGAATGAGCAGTTCTTC,TRBV4-1,NA,TRBJ2-1,TRBD2
CASRLDRIGGSPLHF,TGTGCCAGCAGGCTAGACCGCATCGGAGGGTCACCCCTCCACTTT,TRBV27,NA,TRBJ1-6,NA
CASSNSLGYGYTF,TGTGCCAGCAGTAACTCTCTTGGGTATGGCTACACCTTC,TRBV28,NA,TRBJ1-2,NA
CATSGGGYGYTF,TGTGCCACCAGTGGTGGGGGGTACGGCTACACCTTC,TRBV24-1,NA,TRBJ1-2,NA
CASSDSIASPLHF,TGTGCCAGCAGTGACTCGATCGCTTCACCCCTCCACTTT,TRBV6-4,NA,TRBJ1-6,NA
CASRLGQGFYNEQFF,TGTGCCAGCAGATTAGGACAGGGTTTCTACAATGAGCAGTTCTTC,TRBV6-5,NA,TRBJ2-1,TRBD1
CAISDKNYGYTF,TGTGCCATCAGTGACAAAAACTATGGCTACACCTTC,TRBV10-3,NA,TRBJ1-2,NA
CASSLGQGGSGANVLTF,TGTGCCAGCAGCTTGGGACAGGGGGGGTCTGGGGCCAACGTCCTGACTTTC,TRBV5-4,NA,TRBJ2-6,TRBD1
CASSRQGGDTEAFF,TGCGCCAGCAGTCGGCAGGGTGGGGACACTGAAGCTTTCTTT,TRBV5-1,NA,TRBJ1-1,NA
CASGSGGAADTQYF,TGTGCCAGCGGGTCCGGGGGGGCCGCAGATACGCAGTATTTT,TRBV7-3,NA,TRBJ2-3,TRBD2
CASIWGDRPYNEQFF,TGTGCCAGCATTTGGGGGGACAGGCCCTACAATGAGCAGTTCTTC,TRBV7-9,NA,TRBJ2-1,TRBD1
CASSPADYTDTQYF,TGCGCCAGCAGCCCCGCGGACTACACAGATACGCAGTATTTT,TRBV5-1,NA,TRBJ2-3,NA
CASRTQQGANTEAFF,TGTGCCAGCAGAACCCAACAGGGGGCGAACACTGAAGCTTTCTTT,TRBV6-1,NA,TRBJ1-1,TRBD1
CASRGIRVASDSPLHF,TGCGCCAGCAGGGGTATTAGGGTGGCCAGCGATTCACCCCTCCACTTT,TRBV5-1,NA,TRBJ1-6,NA
CASSCPTSGGLCTPQETQYF,TGTGCCAGCAGTTGCCCGACTAGCGGGGGCCTCTGTACTCCCCAAGAGACCCAGTACTTC,TRBV6-2/TRBV6-3,NA,TRBJ2-5,TRBD2
CASTSQGRNEKLFF,TGTGCCAGCACCTCACAGGGGAGAAACGAAAAACTGTTTTTT,TRBV2,NA,TRBJ1-4,TRBD1
CASSPGPRGYTF,TGTGCCAGCAGCCCGGGTCCACGAGGCTACACCTTC,TRBV7-2,NA,TRBJ1-2,NA
CASSASGRNTEAFF,TGTGCCAGCAGCGCCTCGGGACGGAACACTGAAGCTTTCTTT,TRBV9,NA,TRBJ1-1,NA
CASSRLSQNYGYTF,TGTGCCAGCTCACGATTGTCACAAAACTATGGCTACACCTTC,TRBV18,NA,TRBJ1-2,NA
CASSPRARHRGDSPLHF,TGTGCCAGCAGCCCCAGGGCCAGACACCGTGGTGATTCACCCCTCCACTTT,TRBV7-8,NA,TRBJ1-6,NA
CASSLGGGGMKTQYF,TGCGCCAGCAGCTTGGGAGGCGGGGGTATGAAGACCCAGTACTTC,TRBV5-1,NA,TRBJ2-5,TRBD2
CASSHALASHYNEQFF,TGCGCCAGCAGCCATGCTCTAGCCTCTCACTACAATGAGCAGTTCTTC,TRBV4-1,once,TRBJ2-1,NA
CAWRGSTETQYF,TGTGCCTGGAGGGGGAGTACAGAGACCCAGTACTTC,TRBV30,NA,TRBJ2-5,NA
CASSAGRRGHEQFF,TGTGCCAGCAGCGCGGGGCGCCGGGGGCATGAGCAGTTCTTC,TRBV6-5,NA,TRBJ2-1,NA
CASSSSGDTQYF,TGTGCCAGCAGCTCTAGCGGTGATACGCAGTATTTT,TRBV7-9,NA,TRBJ2-3,TRBD2